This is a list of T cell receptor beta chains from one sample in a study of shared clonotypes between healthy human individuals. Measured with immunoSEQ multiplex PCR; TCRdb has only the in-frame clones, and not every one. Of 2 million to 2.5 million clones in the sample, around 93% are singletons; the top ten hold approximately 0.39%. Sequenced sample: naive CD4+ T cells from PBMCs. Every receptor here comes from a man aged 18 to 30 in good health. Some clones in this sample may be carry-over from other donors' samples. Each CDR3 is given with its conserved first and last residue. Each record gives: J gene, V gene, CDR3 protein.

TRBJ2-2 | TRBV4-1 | CASSLIPGPGPGELFF
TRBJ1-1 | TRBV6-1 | CASSEVGQGKGYTEAFF
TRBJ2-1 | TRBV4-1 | CASSPSGGPFDEQFF
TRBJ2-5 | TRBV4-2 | CASSQEGSAVGGTQYF
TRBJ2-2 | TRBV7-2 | CASSTGSITGELFF
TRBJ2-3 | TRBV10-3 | CAISERPTDTQYF
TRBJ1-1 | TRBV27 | CASTRTGGKTEAFF
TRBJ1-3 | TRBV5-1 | CASSTASSGNTIYF
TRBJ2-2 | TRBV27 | CASSFRDTGELFF
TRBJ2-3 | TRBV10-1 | CASSDRGDTQYF
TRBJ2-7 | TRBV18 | CASSKGTTAYEQYF
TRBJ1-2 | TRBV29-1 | CSVHGQSYGYTF
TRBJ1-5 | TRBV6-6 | CASSFGHHSNQPQHF
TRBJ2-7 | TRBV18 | CASARGQGSEGQYF
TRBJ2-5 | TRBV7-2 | CASSLGIETQYF
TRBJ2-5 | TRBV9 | CASSVALLAGRETQYF
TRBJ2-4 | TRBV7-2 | CASSSDWTDIQYF
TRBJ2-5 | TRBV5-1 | CASSLEGQGRTETQYF
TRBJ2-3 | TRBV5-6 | CASSLTRLGDTQYF
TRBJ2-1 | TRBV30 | CAWNVLLAGSDEQFF
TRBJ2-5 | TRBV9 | CASSVGTSGTQETQYF
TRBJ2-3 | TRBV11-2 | CASSLGLAGGSTDTQYF
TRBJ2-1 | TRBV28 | CASSDSSGSLDEQFF
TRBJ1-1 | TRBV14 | CASSFQRNTEAFF
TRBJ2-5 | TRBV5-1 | CASSVPPETQYF
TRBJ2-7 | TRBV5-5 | CASSLEGIEQYF
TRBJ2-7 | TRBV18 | CASSPRRAGYEQYF
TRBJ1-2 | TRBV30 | CAWSVWGLYGYTF
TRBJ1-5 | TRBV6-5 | CASSYSQVRKQPQHF
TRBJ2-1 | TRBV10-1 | CASSSADPYNEQFF
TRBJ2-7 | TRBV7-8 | CASSFSGGEQYF
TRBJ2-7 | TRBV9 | CASSRGPGGDYEQYF
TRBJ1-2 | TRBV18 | CASSPGQGVTIDGYTF
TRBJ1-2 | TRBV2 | CASSDLTGGHGGYTF
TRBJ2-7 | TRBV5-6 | CASSRGLPIYEQYF
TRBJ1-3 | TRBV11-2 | CASSLVGGNSGNTIYF
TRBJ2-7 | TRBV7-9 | CASSLVLADTYEQYF
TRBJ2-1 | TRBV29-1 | CSADEFGSTADEQFF
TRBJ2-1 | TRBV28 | CASSLVGSWYEQFF
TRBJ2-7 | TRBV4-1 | CASSPKSQSGDGEQYF